The 26 T cell receptor beta chains below were found in one sample sequenced in a study of human T cells and chemical hapten exposure. Time point here: pre-sensitization, week 0. Noted treatment: therapeutic diphenylcyclopropenone sensitization with weekly scalp DPC. TCRdb recomputed calls from the RACE reads with MiXCR, one row per CDR3 protein. The sample has more than 300,000 distinct CDR3 sequences; 5.5% are singletons. This specimen was whole blood, taken in connection with sensitization to the hapten diphenylcyclopropenone (DPC). All receptors derive from a woman younger than 30 with alopecia areata. Some clones in this sample may be carry-over from other donors' samples.

The genes are TRBV3-1 and TRBJ2-1; 9 bases are a match to TRBD2. The V segment lost 4 bases and the J segment 9 bases; nucleotides outside the gene matches: 10. This CDR3 region has 15 residues. Looked up from germline, CDR1 is LGHDT and CDR2 is YNNKEL (reference sequence). The CDR3 DNA follows: TGTGCCAGCAGCCGGAGGAGCGGGGGGCCAGGTGAGCAGTTCTTC. It specifies CASSRRSGGPGEQFF.

This clonotype appeared many times. CDR3 amino acids: CATSSGPNQPQHF. The CDR3 coding sequence is TGTGCCACCAGCTCAGGGCCCAATCAGCCCCAGCATTTT. The rearrangement uses TRBV15 and TRBJ1-5; D perhaps matches TRBD1 (5 bases). The germline V and J ends were trimmed by 5 bases and 3 bases, with 8 bases remaining between them. The CDR3 length is 13 residues. Germline V lookup: CDR1 LNHNV, CDR2 YYDKDF (reference sequence).

There are many counts of this clonotype. V and J are TRBV12-3 or TRBV12-4 and TRBJ1-1, with D uncertain. CDR3 length equals 13 residues. Between the trimmed V and J ends, which lost 1 base and 3 bases, there was a span of 6 bases. The CDR3 region has the DNA TGTGCCAGCAGTTTAGACCTATACACTGAAGCTTTCTTT. It yields the protein CASSLDLYTEAFF.

This clonotype was found many times. The chain couples TRBV5-6 to TRBJ1-5, with 7 bases fitting TRBD1. The germline V gene encodes CDR1 SGHDT and CDR2 YYEEEE. CDR3 size: 13 residues. V lost 2 bases, J lost 6 bases, and 2 bases stayed unmatched. CDR3: CASSFTGAQPQHF. In nucleotides, the CDR3 is TGTGCCAGCAGCTTTACAGGGGCTCAGCCCCAGCATTTT.

A few counts support this clonotype. The chain joins TRBV12-5 to TRBJ1-5, with no clear D. From germline, CDR1 is LGHNT and CDR2 FRNRAP. The CDR3 has 13 amino acids. Trimming pared 0 bases from V and 1 base from J, leaving 1 base between. CDR3 nucleotides: TGTGCTAGTGGTTTGGTAAGCAATCAGCCCCAGCATTTT. As protein: CASGLVSNQPQHF.

This clonotype was seen ten or more times. V usage is TRBV6-2 or TRBV6-3 and J usage is TRBJ2-1, with 7 bases aligning to TRBD2. Losses at the gene ends were 11 bases for V and 1 base for J; bases not matched to a gene: 11. The CDR3 contains 15 residues. CDR1 is MNHEY and CDR2 is SVGEGT in the germline V gene. In DNA form, the CDR3 reads TGTGCCTGCGGGGGAACCGAAGGATCCTACAATGAGCAGTTCTTC. Translation: CACGGTEGSYNEQFF.

The chain uses TRBV6-2 or TRBV6-3 and TRBJ2-3, with D possibly TRBD1 on 6 matching bases. The CDR3 totals 13 residues. Germline V lookup: CDR1 MNHEY, CDR2 SVGEGT. Trimming took off 6 bases at V and 4 bases at J, with 11 bases between the two ends. In DNA form, the CDR3 reads TGTGCCAGCAGGCAACAGGGATCAGATACGCAGTATTTT. Translated: CASRQQGSDTQYF.

This clonotype has only a few counts. The chain couples TRBV7-3 to TRBJ2-3, with D maybe TRBD2 (6 bases). The V end lost 5 bases, the J end lost 2 bases, and 14 bases lay between the germline ends. The length of the CDR3 is 15 residues. CDR1 is SGHTA, CDR2 FQGTGA, per germline. The CDR3 coding sequence is TGTGCCAGCAGCAGGCGCGGGGCCAACACAGATACGCAGTATTTT. Translating it yields CASSRRGANTDTQYF.

This clonotype was observed a handful of times. The chain carries TRBV12-5 and TRBJ2-5; possible D gene TRBD1, 6 bases. Trimming took 6 bases from V and 4 from J, leaving 18 bases between them. Germline V CDR1 and CDR2: LGHNT, FRNRAP. CDR3 length: 15 amino acids. CDR3 sequence reads: CASGPDLVRGETQYF. Here the CDR3 DNA reads TGTGCTAGTGGACCTGACTTAGTCAGGGGAGAGACCCAGTACTTC.

As to this clonotype: A much larger clone differs by one base, so this may be a read error. The V and J genes are TRBV12-3 or TRBV12-4 and TRBJ2-5; 8 bases align to TRBD2. This CDR3 spans 13 amino acids. Here the CDR3 reads CTSKAGEQETQYF. In nucleotides, the CDR3 is TGTACCAGCAAAGCGGGGGAGCAAGAGACCCAGTACTTC.

V and J are TRBV5-5 and TRBJ2-5; D is unresolved. The germline gives CDR1 SGHKS, CDR2 YYEKEE (reference sequence). V was pared by 0 bases and J by 5 bases, with 14 bases between. The CDR3 length is 15 residues. CDR3 region: CASSLGGLGIETQYF. CDR3 nucleotides: TGTGCCAGCAGCTTGGGTGGGTTAGGGATCGAGACCCAGTACTTC. Combining the CDR3 with reference TRBV5-5 and TRBJ2-5 gives the whole variable domain DAGVTQSPTHLIKTRGQQVTLRCSPISGHKSVSWYQQVLGQGPQFIFQYYEKEERGRGNFPDRFSARQFPNYSSELNVNALLLGDSALYLCASSLGGLGIETQYFGPGTRLLVL.

This clonotype was seen repeatedly, ten times or more. The chain is built from TRBV7-9 and TRBJ2-3; D is unclear. Germline V gene data show CDR1 as SEHNR and CDR2 as FQNEAQ (reference sequence). This CDR3 has 15 amino acids. V was pared by 5 bases and J by 1 base, with 13 bases between. In nucleotides, the CDR3 is TGTGCCAGCAGCGCCTTTAGCATCGGCACAGATACGCAGTATTTT. It yields the protein CASSAFSIGTDTQYF. Looking up the rest from reference TRBV7-9 and TRBJ2-3 gives the full variable domain: DTGVSQNPRHKITKRGQNVTFRCDPISEHNRLYWYRQTLGQGPEFLTYFQNEAQLEKSRLLSDRFSAERPKGSFSTLEIQRTEQGDSAMYLCASSAFSIGTDTQYFGPGTRLTVL.

The J gene is TRBJ2-5, the V gene TRBV28; either TRBD1 or TRBD2 may fit D (6 bases each). The CDR3 spans 15 residues. Trimming left V 5 bases short and J 5 bases short, with 18 bases between. The germline V gene encodes CDR1 MDHEN and CDR2 SYDVKM. The CDR3 spells CASSPQEGGRETQYF. In DNA, the CDR3 is TGTGCCAGCAGTCCCCAGGAGGGGGGTCGGGAGACCCAGTACTTC. Supplemented by reference TRBV28 and TRBJ2-5, the full variable domain reads DVKVTQSSRYLVKRTGEKVFLECVQDMDHENMFWYRQDPGLGLRLIYFSYDVKMKEKGDIPEGYSVSREKKERFSLILESASTNQTSMYLCASSPQEGGRETQYFGPGTRLLVL.

The chain uses TRBV7-9 and TRBJ2-3; 8 bases are a match to TRBD2. V trimming: 2 bases; J trimming: 4 bases; junction bases outside the gene matches: 11. CDR1 and CDR2 from the germline V gene are SEHNR and FQNEAQ (reference sequence). The CDR3 length is 17 residues. The CDR3 DNA reads TGTGCCAGCAGCTTACGGTTTGAGGTGACTAGCGCAGATACGCAGTATTTT. Translation: CASSLRFEVTSADTQYF. The entire variable domain, with the rest obtained from reference TRBV7-9 and TRBJ2-3, is as follows: DTGVSQNPRHKITKRGQNVTFRCDPISEHNRLYWYRQTLGQGPEFLTYFQNEAQLEKSRLLSDRFSAERPKGSFSTLEIQRTEQGDSAMYLCASSLRFEVTSADTQYFGPGTRLTVL.

This sequence joins TRBV7-8 and TRBJ1-5; 7 bases line up with TRBD1. Germline V CDR1 and CDR2: SGHVS, FQNEAQ. Trimming cost V 1 base and J 6 bases; bases outside gene matches: 6. The CDR3 has 15 amino acids. The CDR3 nucleotides are TGTGCCAGCAGCTTAGTCAGACAGGGAGTTCAGCCCCAGCATTTT. Translating gives CASSLVRQGVQPQHF.

This chain connects TRBV9 to TRBJ2-3; 11 bases are shared with TRBD2. The CDR3 loop spans 15 amino acids. With 3 bases clipped from V and 4 bases from J, the junction kept 4 bases outside the gene matches. Germline V CDR1 and CDR2: SGDLS, YYNGEE. As DNA, the CDR3 is TGTGCCAGCAGCGGGGGACTAGCGGTTTCAGATACGCAGTATTTT. It encodes CASSGGLAVSDTQYF.

A few counts support this clonotype. The CDR3: CASTLMDRTYEQYF. The DNA for the CDR3 is TGTGCCAGCACCCTCATGGACAGAACCTACGAGCAGTACTTC. The genes are TRBV7-9 and TRBJ2-7, with D perhaps TRBD1 (6 bases). Germline V gives CDR1 SEHNR, CDR2 FQNEAQ (reference sequence). Trimming pared 7 bases from V and 2 bases from J, leaving 15 bases between. CDR3 length: 14 amino acids.

The table lists this clonotype with a few counts. This chain connects TRBV7-2 to TRBJ2-3; maybe TRBD2 (6 bases). The germline gives CDR1 SGHTA, CDR2 FQGNSA. The V gene lost 1 base and the J gene lost 4 bases, with 12 bases spanning the gap. This CDR3 has 15 residues. This chain's CDR3 is CASSLDAGSPDTQYF. In nucleotides, the CDR3 is TGTGCCAGCAGCTTAGATGCGGGAAGCCCAGATACGCAGTATTTT.

The rearrangement joins TRBV6-5 to TRBJ1-2; the match to TRBD1 covers 10 bases. The CDR3 consists of 15 residues. Trimming at V came to 4 bases and at J to 5 bases, leaving 7 bases not matched to a gene. Germline values: CDR1 MNHEY, CDR2 SVGAGI. The CDR3 coding sequence is TGTGCCAGCAGTTCTTCTTGGACAGGGGGTTATGGCTACACCTTC. Residues: CASSSSWTGGYGYTF.

This rearrangement joins TRBV7-3 to TRBJ1-4, with D possibly matching TRBD1 (5 bases). Germline V lookup: CDR1 SGHTA, CDR2 FQGTGA. The V gene lost 0 bases and the J gene lost 0 bases, with 11 bases spanning the gap. This CDR3 contains 17 residues. CDR3 nucleotide sequence: TGTGCCAGCAGCTTAACGTTCAGGGACGCAACTAATGAAAAACTGTTTTTT. It is translated as CASSLTFRDATNEKLFF.

This clonotype was detected ten times or more. The chain recombines TRBV20-1 with TRBJ1-1, with a weak D call TRBD1 (5 bases). V was trimmed by 5 bases and J by 1 base, leaving 8 bases between them. Germline assignment: CDR1 DFQATT and CDR2 SNEGSKA (reference sequence). The CDR3 consists of 12 residues. The CDR3 DNA reads as TGCAGTGCTTTCGGACAGAACACTGAAGCTTTCTTT. Translating gives CSAFGQNTEAFF.

This chain uses TRBV20-1 with TRBJ2-5; no definite D call. V shed 5 bases and J shed 1 base, with 8 bases lying between them. Germline assignment: CDR1 DFQATT and CDR2 SNEGSKA (reference sequence). The CDR3 contains 12 residues. This CDR3 is CSARVLQETQYF. CDR3 nucleotides: TGCAGTGCTCGGGTCCTCCAAGAGACCCAGTACTTC.

The table lists this clonotype with many counts. V and J are TRBV12-3 or TRBV12-4 and TRBJ1-4; 8 positions agree with TRBD1. CDR3 length equals 12 residues. After removal of 8 bases from V and 7 bases from J, the junction contained 3 bases not matched to a gene. CDR3 protein: CASGQGSEKLFF. The CDR3 DNA sequence: TGTGCCAGCGGACAGGGAAGTGAAAAACTGTTTTTT.

The chain links TRBV12-5 to TRBJ1-3; no clear D. Germline lookup yields CDR1 LGHNT and CDR2 FRNRAP. The V end lost 0 bases, the J end lost 5 bases, and 5 bases lay between the germline ends. The CDR3 spans 13 residues. The CDR3 coding sequence is TGTGCTAGTGGTTTGGTATTGCGAAACACCATATATTTT. It specifies CASGLVLRNTIYF.

The gene calls are TRBV9 and TRBJ2-1, with D possibly TRBD2 on 5 matching bases. The CDR3 consists of 10 residues. Between the trimmed V and J ends, which lost 5 bases and 10 bases, there was a span of 7 bases. Germline CDR1 is SGDLS and CDR2 is YYNGEE. The CDR3 DNA is TGTGCCAGCAGACGGAGGGAGCAGTTCTTC. Protein sequence: CASRRREQFF.

This clonotype was observed a handful of times. The rearrangement joins TRBV12-3 or TRBV12-4 to TRBJ2-2, with D possibly TRBD1 on 6 matching bases. The CDR3 has 16 amino acids. Trimming cost V 2 bases and J 6 bases, with 16 bases left between them. DNA of the CDR3: TGTGCCAGCAGTTTACTACAGGGAGTAAGGTCCGGGGAGCTGTTTTTT. This encodes CASSLLQGVRSGELFF.